This T cell receptor (beta chain) was found in a study of graft-versus-host responses after intestinal transplantation (dated by TCRdb to about 2021). A note on the overall study: The transplants that recipients received were multivisceral, liver-intestinal, or isolated intestinal. All recipients received anti-thymocyte globulin induction followed by maintenance tacrolimus and steroids for approximately 3 years. Bulk TCR-beta CDR3 sequencing was used to track graft-versus-host and host-versus-graft alloreactive T cell clones in the graft, circulation and bone marrow after intestinal transplantation. To identify alloreactive clones, pre-transplant mixed lymphocyte reaction products were sequenced and then compared with unstimulated pre-transplant donor and recipient T cells. The cohort enrolled some 23 intestinal transplant recipients including one retransplant, and a few patients lacking pretransplant specimens were excluded. A peak of at least 4% donor T cells among recipient peripheral blood mononuclear cells was the definition used for donor T cell macrochimerism. Samples from a few later patients were sequenced in-house on an Illumina MiSeq with MiXCR processing rather than by the commercial service.

A word on this clone: No antigen is known for it. Base quality data are lacking; no much larger clone is found one base away.

This specimen's time point label, interpreted: cells obtained before transplantation from donor or recipient. CD3+CD4+ and CD3+CD8+ populations were FACS-sorted from unstimulated pre-transplant donor and recipient cells taken from spleen or lymph nodes. Preparation of the library involved the immunoSEQ multiplex PCR assay. For most patients, genomic DNA was isolated with the Qiagen DNeasy Blood and Tissue Kit and shipped frozen to Adaptive Biotechnologies for TCR sequencing. High-throughput TCR-beta CDR3 sequencing of genomic DNA from most patients was performed by Adaptive Biotechnologies. The study's own analysis went as follows. Adaptive's ImmunoSEQ software was the source of the TCR sequencing data for fewer than 20 patients, while a few other patients were processed with MiXCR and VDJtools. To correct CD4 versus CD8 sorting errors, any sequence found in both subsets at a frequency ratio below 5:1 was removed. CDR3 nucleotide sequences shared between donor and recipient were removed because the origin of such sequences could not be assigned. At least 2-fold expansion over unstimulated cells and a minimum CFSE-low frequency of 0.002% (template counts) or 0.001% (read counts) were required for clones to be classified as alloreactive. Clones detected in sequenced pre-transplant spleen, lymph node, or MLR CFSE-low populations of the donor or recipient were defined as mappable. The cumulative frequency of alloreactive clones was calculated as a percentage of all sequences, weighted by copy number. Held by TCRdb, this immuneACCESS table contains in-frame sequences only and omits some clones. Under half of the omission traces to an unresolved V gene where checked; the cause of the rest is unknown. The V and J calls and clone size come from that table; D and trimming were worked out from the DNA. The sample contains over 85,000 clones, about 94% of them found a single time. The biggest ten clones account for about 0.2% of the sample.

The investigation overall reported the following: Patients with donor T cell macrochimerism had high GvH to HvG T cell clonal ratios in their allografts. The conclusions were limited by the relatively low number and heterogeneity of the intestinal transplant patients. GvH clones were found in recipient bone marrow, and some of the GvH clones appeared earlier in ileal mucosa or blood, which is consistent with an intestinal mucosal origin. Early after transplant, peak levels of circulating GvH clones were associated with declines in HvG clones.

Deletion took 1 base off V and 1 base off J, with a span of 7 bases between the germline ends. CDR1 and CDR2 are read off the germline V gene as SGHTA and FQGNSA. The CDR3 has 14 amino acids, counting the end cysteine and phenylalanine. The sequence is cut down to CDR3 DNA, 42 bases in frame from base 1. The sequence joins TRBV7-2 to TRBJ1-2, with no confidently assigned D gene. The sequencing here drew on unstimulated CD4+ T cells sorted from spleen or lymph node cells, taken before transplant. The receptor comes from a human donor who was the organ donor for an intestinal transplant. The DNA sequence reads TGTGCCAGCAGCTTAGTTCTGGGTAACTATGGCTACACCTTC. It translates to CASSLVLGNYGYTF.